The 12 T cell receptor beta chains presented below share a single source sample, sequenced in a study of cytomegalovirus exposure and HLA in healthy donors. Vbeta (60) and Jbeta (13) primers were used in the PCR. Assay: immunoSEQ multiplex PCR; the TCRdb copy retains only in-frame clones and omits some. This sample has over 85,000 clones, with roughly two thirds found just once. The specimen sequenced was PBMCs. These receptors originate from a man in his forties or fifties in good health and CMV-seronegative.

The CDR3 loop is CASSLGTGGYEQFF. CDR3 DNA: TGTGCCAGCAGTCTGGGGACAGGGGGCTATGAGCAGTTCTTC. This chain links TRBV28 with TRBJ2-1, with 12 bases matching TRBD1. Germline lookup yields CDR1 MDHEN and CDR2 SYDVKM. This CDR3 region has 14 residues. After removal of 5 bases from V and 8 bases from J, the junction contained 4 bases not matched to a gene. Drawing the rest from reference TRBV28 and TRBJ2-1, the complete variable domain is DVKVTQSSRYLVKRTGEKVFLECVQDMDHENMFWYRQDPGLGLRLIYFSYDVKMKEKGDIPEGYSVSREKKERFSLILESASTNQTSMYLCASSLGTGGYEQFFGPGTRLTVL.

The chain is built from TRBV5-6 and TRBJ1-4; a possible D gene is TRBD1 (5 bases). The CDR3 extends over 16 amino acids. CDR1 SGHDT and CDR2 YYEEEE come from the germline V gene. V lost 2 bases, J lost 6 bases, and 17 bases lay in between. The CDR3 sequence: CASSFGYRGRDEKLFF. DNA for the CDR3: TGTGCCAGCAGCTTCGGCTATAGGGGTCGGGATGAAAAACTGTTTTTT.

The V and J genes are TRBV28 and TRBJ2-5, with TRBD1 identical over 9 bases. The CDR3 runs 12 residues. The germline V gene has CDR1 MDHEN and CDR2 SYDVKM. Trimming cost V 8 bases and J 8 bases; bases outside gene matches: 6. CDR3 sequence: CASCDRGSTQYF. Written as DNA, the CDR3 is TGTGCCAGCTGCGACAGGGGGAGTACCCAGTACTTC.

The CDR3 DNA follows: TGTGCCAGCAGCCCCTCGCCGACAGCTTTCTATGGCTACACCTTC. Translating it yields CASSPSPTAFYGYTF. The chain recombines TRBV9 with TRBJ1-2; possible D gene TRBD1, 5 bases. Germline V CDR1 and CDR2: SGDLS, YYNGEE. CDR3 size: 15 residues. The V and J ends lost 4 bases and 4 bases respectively, with 17 bases between them.

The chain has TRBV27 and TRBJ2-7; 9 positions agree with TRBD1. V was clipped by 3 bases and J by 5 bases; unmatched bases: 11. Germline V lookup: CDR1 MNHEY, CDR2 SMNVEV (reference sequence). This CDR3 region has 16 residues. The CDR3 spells CASSLSPGTGTDEQYF. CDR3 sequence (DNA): TGTGCCAGCAGTTTGTCACCCGGGACAGGGACCGACGAGCAGTACTTC.

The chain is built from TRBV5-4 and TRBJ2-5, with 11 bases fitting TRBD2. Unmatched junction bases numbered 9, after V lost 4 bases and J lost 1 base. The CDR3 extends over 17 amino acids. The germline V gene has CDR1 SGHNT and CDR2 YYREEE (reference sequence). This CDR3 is CASSPRTSGGIQETQYF. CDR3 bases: TGTGCCAGCAGCCCACGAACTAGCGGGGGAATCCAAGAGACCCAGTACTTC.

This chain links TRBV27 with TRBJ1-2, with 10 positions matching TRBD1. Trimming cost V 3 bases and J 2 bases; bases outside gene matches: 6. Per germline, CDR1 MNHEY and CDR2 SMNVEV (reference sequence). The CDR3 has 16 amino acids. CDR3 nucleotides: TGTGCCAGCAGTTTCTTCCCGGGACAGGGGAACTATGGCTACACCTTC. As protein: CASSFFPGQGNYGYTF.

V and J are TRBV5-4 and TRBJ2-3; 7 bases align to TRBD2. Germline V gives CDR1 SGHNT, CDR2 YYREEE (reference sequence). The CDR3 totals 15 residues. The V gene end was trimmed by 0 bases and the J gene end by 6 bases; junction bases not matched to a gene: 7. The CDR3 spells CASSLVAGEADTQYF. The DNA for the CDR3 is TGTGCCAGCAGCTTGGTGGCGGGGGAGGCCGATACGCAGTATTTT.

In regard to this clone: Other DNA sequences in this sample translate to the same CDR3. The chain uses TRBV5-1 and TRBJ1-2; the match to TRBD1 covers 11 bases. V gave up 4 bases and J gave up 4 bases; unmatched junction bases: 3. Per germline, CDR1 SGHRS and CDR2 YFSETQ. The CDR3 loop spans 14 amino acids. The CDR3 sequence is CASSLGTGGYGYTF. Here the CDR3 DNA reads TGCGCCAGCAGCCTCGGGACAGGGGGCTATGGCTACACCTTC.

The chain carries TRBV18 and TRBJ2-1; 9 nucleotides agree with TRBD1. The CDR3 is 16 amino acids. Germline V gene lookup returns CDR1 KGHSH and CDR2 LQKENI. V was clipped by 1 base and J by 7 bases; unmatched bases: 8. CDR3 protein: CASSPRYGQGKNEQFF. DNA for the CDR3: TGTGCCAGCTCACCACGGTATGGACAGGGGAAAAATGAGCAGTTCTTC.

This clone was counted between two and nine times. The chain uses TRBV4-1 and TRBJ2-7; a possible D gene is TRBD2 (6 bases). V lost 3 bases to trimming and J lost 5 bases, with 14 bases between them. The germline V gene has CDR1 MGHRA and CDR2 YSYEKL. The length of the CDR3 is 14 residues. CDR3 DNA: TGCGCCAGCAGCCATCGCGGGGCGGACCACGAGCAGTACTTC. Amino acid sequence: CASSHRGADHEQYF.

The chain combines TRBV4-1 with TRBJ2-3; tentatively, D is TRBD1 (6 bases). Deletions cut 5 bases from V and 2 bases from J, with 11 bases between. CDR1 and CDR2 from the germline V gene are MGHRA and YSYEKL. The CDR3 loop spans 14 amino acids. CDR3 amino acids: CASSVQGFTDTQYF. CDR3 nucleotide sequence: TGCGCCAGCAGCGTACAGGGATTCACAGATACGCAGTATTTT.